These T cell receptor beta chains were read from a single sample in a study of Graves' ophthalmopathy and Graves' hyperthyroidism. From the multiplex PCR reads, TCRdb called clonotypes with MiXCR, one entry per CDR3 protein. The table has about 550,000 distinct CDR3 sequences, roughly 40% seen once. Specimen: peripheral blood or thyroid tissue (not recorded which). These TCRs come from an adult man with Graves' hyperthyroidism. Both conserved end residues are part of each CDR3. The D gene is left open where the match is weak. Size is stated for part of the rows, as once, few or many counts, or as a class when the clone is expanded.

D	J	V	size	DNA	CDR3
TRBD1	TRBJ1-1	TRBV19	many	TGTGCCAGTAGTATGACAGGGGTTGGAGGGAACACTGAAGCTTTCTTT	CASSMTGVGGNTEAFF
NA	TRBJ2-5	TRBV12-3/TRBV12-4	few	TGTGCCAGCAGTTATGAGGGCGAGAAGGGATTCCAAGAGACCCAGTACTTC	CASSYEGEKGFQETQYF
NA	TRBJ1-3	TRBV12-3/TRBV12-4	few	TGTGCCAGCAGTTTTCTGGTAGGGGAGGCCGGCTCTGGAAACACCATATATTTT	CASSFLVGEAGSGNTIYF
NA	TRBJ1-1	TRBV3-1	NA	TGTGCCAGCTGTCTACTCGGGGACACTGAAGCTTTCTTT	CASCLLGDTEAFF
TRBD1	TRBJ2-7	TRBV12-3/TRBV12-4	many	TGTGCCAGCAGTCAGGGATGGGACAGGGTTGGTGAGCAGTACTTC	CASSQGWDRVGEQYF
TRBD1	TRBJ2-7	TRBV10-3	few	TGTGCCATCAGTGTGGGACAGGGGTCCTACGAGCAGTACTTC	CAISVGQGSYEQYF
NA	TRBJ1-2	TRBV20-1	NA	TGCAGTGCCCCACGGGGACACTATGGCTACACCTTC	CSAPRGHYGYTF
NA	TRBJ1-2	TRBV29-1	NA	TGCAGCGTTGATGGCTACACCTTC	CSVDGYTF
NA	TRBJ1-2	TRBV7-9	few	TGTGCCAGCAGCCAAGACACCTATGGCTACACCTTC	CASSQDTYGYTF
TRBD1	TRBJ1-6	TRBV10-3	many	TGTGCCATCAGTGGCGACAGGGGCTGGGATTCACCCCTCCACTTT	CAISGDRGWDSPLHF
TRBD2	TRBJ2-3	TRBV2	few	TGTGCCAGCAGTCTAGGACTAGCGAGGGTGACGCAGTATTTT	CASSLGLARVTQYF
TRBD1	TRBJ2-7	TRBV7-9	many	TGTGCCAGCAGCTTAGGGACAGGGACCTCCTACGAGCAGTACTTC	CASSLGTGTSYEQYF
NA	TRBJ2-7	TRBV12-3/TRBV12-4	NA	TGTGCCAGCAGTGATGCCCATGGGCACTTCTACGAGCAGTACTTC	CASSDAHGHFYEQYF
NA	TRBJ1-5	TRBV2	many	TGTGCCAGCAGTGTGGGCAGGGGACAGCCCCAGCATTTT	CASSVGRGQPQHF